The 26 T cell receptor beta chains below all came from one sample that was sequenced in a study of Ad26.COV2.S vaccination and SARS-CoV-2 variants. Profiled with immunoSEQ multiplex PCR; TCRdb holds only in-frame clones, not every one. The repertoire holds 180,000 or so clones, with roughly 85% as singletons. The starting material was peripheral blood, obtained after recovery from COVID-19. Every receptor here comes from a human donor who had recovered from COVID-19.

V and J are TRBV18 and TRBJ2-3; 7 positions agree with TRBD1. The CDR3 extends over 13 amino acids. With V trimmed by 4 bases and J by 5 bases, 3 bases remained unmatched. The germline V gene encodes CDR1 KGHSH and CDR2 LQKENI. In DNA, the CDR3 is TGTGCCAGCTCACGGGGACAGCAAGATACGCAGTATTTT. This sequence encodes CASSRGQQDTQYF. Combining the CDR3 with reference TRBV18 and TRBJ2-3 gives the whole variable domain NAGVMQNPRHLVRRRGQEARLRCSPMKGHSHVYWYRQLPEEGLKFMVYLQKENIIDESGMPKERFSAEFPKEGPSILRIQQVVRGDSAAYFCASSRGQQDTQYFGPGTRLTVL.

The CDR3 DNA follows: TGTGCCAGCAGTTTATATGCAGGGGGTCTTGGCTACACCTTC. Translating gives CASSLYAGGLGYTF. This chain links TRBV28 with TRBJ1-2; TRBD1 aligns across 7 bases. This CDR3 has 14 amino acids. Germline values: CDR1 MDHEN, CDR2 SYDVKM. J was trimmed by 7 bases and V by 1 base; bases with no gene match: 6.

This rearrangement joins TRBV5-6 to TRBJ1-2, with 7 bases identical to TRBD1. After removal of 3 bases from V and 2 bases from J, the junction contained 4 bases not matched to a gene. There are 14 residues in the CDR3. Germline-derived CDR1 and CDR2 are SGHDT and YYEEEE. CDR3 sequence: CASSSTGFNYGYTF. The CDR3 coding sequence is TGTGCCAGCAGCTCGACAGGGTTCAACTATGGCTACACCTTC.

The chain is built from TRBV28 and TRBJ1-2; D is ambiguous. CDR1 and CDR2 (germline): MDHEN, SYDVKM. This CDR3 has 14 amino acids. Trimming left V 3 bases short and J 0 bases short, with 8 bases between. This chain's CDR3 is CASSLGLSNYGYTF. CDR3 nucleotide sequence: TGTGCCAGCAGTTTGGGCCTTTCTAACTATGGCTACACCTTC.

The genes are TRBV10-3 and TRBJ1-2, with D perhaps TRBD1 (5 bases). The CDR3 loop spans 13 amino acids. With 8 bases removed from V and 7 bases from J, the gap between germline ends came to 17 bases. Germline V gives CDR1 ENHRY, CDR2 SYGVKD. The CDR3: CAIGAAVLGGYTF. CDR3 bases: TGTGCCATCGGGGCGGCCGTTTTGGGTGGCTACACCTTC.

The J gene is TRBJ1-6, the V gene TRBV6-4, with 9 bases identical to TRBD1. The germline CDR1 and CDR2 sequences are MRHNA and SNTAGT. The V segment lost 8 bases and the J segment 7 bases; nucleotides outside the gene matches: 6. CDR3 length equals 14 residues. CDR3 in amino acids: CASSDRGANSPLHF. For the CDR3, the DNA is TGTGCCAGCTCGGACAGGGGAGCGAATTCACCCCTCCACTTT.

J is TRBJ1-6 and V is TRBV2, with D possibly being TRBD1 (5 bases). V lost 6 bases and J lost 8, with 11 bases in between. Germline assignment: CDR1 SNHLY and CDR2 FYNNEI. This CDR3 has 13 amino acids. The CDR3 here is CASSPSRDSPLHF. The CDR3 bases are TGTGCCAGCAGCCCGAGCAGGGATTCACCCCTCCACTTT.

The chain is built from TRBV7-9 and TRBJ1-2; 7 bases align to TRBD1. The CDR3 is 14 residues long. J gave up 4 bases and V 5 bases, and 7 bases lay outside the gene matches. CDR1 and CDR2 from the germline V gene are SEHNR and FQNEAQ (reference sequence). The CDR3 nucleotides are TGTGCCAGCAGCCCTAGCGCAGGGGGCTATGGCTACACCTTC. This sequence encodes CASSPSAGGYGYTF.

DNA for the CDR3: TGTGCCAGCATCCCCGGTCAGGCTGGAAACACCATATATTTT. Its translation: CASIPGQAGNTIYF. The chain combines TRBV28 with TRBJ1-3; no definite D call. Looked up from germline, CDR1 is MDHEN and CDR2 is SYDVKM. The V and J ends lost 7 bases and 2 bases respectively, with 12 bases between them. This CDR3 contains 14 residues.

The gene calls are TRBV5-4 and TRBJ2-5; 8 bases fit TRBD2. V lost 4 bases and J lost 3; bases outside the gene matches: 2. Per the germline V gene, CDR1 is SGHNT and CDR2 is YYREEE (reference sequence). The CDR3 has 13 amino acids. CDR3 coding DNA: TGTGCCAGCAGCGGACTAGCAGAAGAGACCCAGTACTTC. It translates to CASSGLAEETQYF.

The genes are TRBV5-6 and TRBJ1-1; no clear D. The CDR3 runs to 15 residues. V gave up 4 bases and J gave up 4 bases, with 17 bases separating them. Germline V CDR1 and CDR2: SGHDT, YYEEEE. This CDR3 reads CASSRIGLESTEAFF. CDR3 DNA: TGTGCCAGCAGCCGAATAGGCCTTGAGAGCACTGAAGCTTTCTTT.

V is TRBV29-1 and J is TRBJ2-5, with D perhaps TRBD1 or TRBD2 (6 bases each). This CDR3 spans 12 amino acids. Trimming left V 5 bases short and J 5 bases short, with 12 bases between. Per the germline V gene, CDR1 is SQVTM and CDR2 is ANQGSEA. The CDR3 is CSVRGEGETQYF. CDR3 sequence (DNA): TGCAGCGTTAGGGGGGAAGGGGAGACCCAGTACTTC.

The chain employs TRBV2 and TRBJ2-7; D is ambiguous. V was trimmed by 5 bases and J by 6 bases, leaving 14 bases between them. The CDR3 runs to 13 residues. Germline CDR1 and CDR2: SNHLY and FYNNEI. The DNA for the CDR3 is TGTGCCAGCAGTCCCACTGTGGTTAGCGAGCAGTACTTC. It codes for CASSPTVVSEQYF.

The V gene is TRBV25-1, the J gene TRBJ2-5; D gene ambiguous. This CDR3 region has 13 residues. Deletions cut 4 bases from V and 9 bases from J, with 15 bases between. Germline CDR1 is MGHDK and CDR2 is SYGVNS. CDR3 region: CASSADGPMAQYF. DNA of the CDR3: TGTGCCAGCAGTGCGGACGGTCCCATGGCCCAGTACTTC.

V is TRBV19 and J is TRBJ1-3, with 9 bases identical to TRBD1. This CDR3 spans 17 amino acids. J lost 4 bases, V lost 5 bases, and 12 bases had no gene match. Germline V lookup: CDR1 LNHDA, CDR2 SQIVND (reference sequence). As DNA, the CDR3 is TGTGCCAGTAGTTCGTTGGACAGGGGACGTCGAGGAAACACCATATATTTT. Translation: CASSSLDRGRRGNTIYF.

The gene calls are TRBV5-8 and TRBJ1-5, with D tentatively TRBD1 (6 bases). This CDR3 has 16 residues. Trimming removed 3 bases from V and 5 bases from J, with 18 bases in between. The germline V gene encodes CDR1 SGHTS and CDR2 YDEGEE. This CDR3 reads CASSSLVGGLDQPQHF. As DNA, the CDR3 is TGTGCCAGCAGCTCGCTTGTAGGGGGTTTGGATCAGCCCCAGCATTTT.

The V and J genes are TRBV24-1 and TRBJ2-5, with TRBD2 matching 7 bases. The V gene's germline CDR1 is KGHDR and CDR2 SFDVKD. The junction had 10 bases not matched to a gene; V was cut back by 3 bases and J by 10 bases. The CDR3 spans 14 residues. The CDR3 protein is CATSDPGTTEVQYF. The CDR3 nucleotides read TGTGCCACCAGTGATCCCGGGACTACAGAGGTCCAGTACTTC.

This clone is a singleton in its sample. The chain is built from TRBV5-4 and TRBJ2-1; D uncertain. The CDR3 totals 12 residues. V was trimmed by 3 bases and J by 10 bases, leaving 11 bases between them. The V gene's germline CDR1 is SGHNT and CDR2 YYREEE (reference sequence). CDR3 DNA sequence: TGTGCCAGCAGCTCCCCCGGTCTGGAGCAGTTCTTC. Amino acid sequence: CASSSPGLEQFF.

To note about this clone: The same CDR3 is also encoded by other DNA sequences in this sample. CDR3 in DNA: TGTGCCAGCAGGGGGGCAGGTAATTCACCCCTCCACTTT. Protein: CASRGAGNSPLHF. The rearrangement links TRBV12-3 or TRBV12-4 to TRBJ1-6, with D possibly TRBD1 on 6 matching bases. CDR3 size: 13 residues. V lost 6 bases and J lost 6, with 9 bases in between.

The V gene is TRBV18, the J gene TRBJ2-3; possible D gene TRBD1, 6 bases. The length of the CDR3 is 16 residues. The V end lost 3 bases, the J end lost 2 bases, and 15 bases lay between the germline ends. Germline V lookup: CDR1 KGHSH, CDR2 LQKENI. The chain's CDR3 is CASSPPVRGNTDTQYF. DNA of the CDR3: TGTGCCAGCTCACCCCCGGTCAGGGGCAACACAGATACGCAGTATTTT.

Here the CDR3 reads CASSEAAVGEKLFF. The CDR3, as DNA: TGTGCCAGCAGTGAAGCGGCGGTCGGTGAAAAACTGTTTTTT. The chain links TRBV6-1 to TRBJ1-4; D is uncertain. Trimming shortened V by 0 bases and J by 7 bases, and 9 bases separated the two germline ends. Germline-derived CDR1 and CDR2 are MNHNS and SASEGT. The CDR3 loop spans 14 amino acids.

The rearrangement links TRBV19 to TRBJ1-5; perhaps TRBD1 as D (6 bases). This CDR3 spans 15 amino acids. Germline V gene data show CDR1 as LNHDA and CDR2 as SQIVND (reference sequence). The ends were cut back, 8 bases at V and 5 bases at J, with 19 bases in the middle. As DNA, the CDR3 is TGTGCCAGTTCGTTGAGCGGGGGCCTCCATCAGCCCCAGCATTTT. As protein: CASSLSGGLHQPQHF.

V gene TRBV27 combines with J gene TRBJ2-7; D assignment may be TRBD1 or TRBD2 (5 bases each). Germline V lookup: CDR1 MNHEY, CDR2 SMNVEV (reference sequence). This CDR3 is built from 12 residues. Trimming shortened V by 6 bases and J by 9 bases, and 15 bases separated the two germline ends. This chain's CDR3 is CASRGPAWGQYF. In DNA, the CDR3 is TGTGCCAGCAGGGGACCGGCCTGGGGGCAGTACTTC.

The chain carries TRBV21-1 and TRBJ2-1; the D call of TRBD1 is as the table states it, not checked on the DNA. TRBV21-1 has pseudogene status. The CDR3 sequence is 14 residues long. CDR3: CASSAPDRDDEQFF. CDR3 in DNA: TGTGCCAGCAGCGCCCCCGACAGGGACGATGAGCAGTTCTTC.

The rearrangement joins TRBV7-2 to TRBJ1-6, with no clear D. The CDR3 sequence is 12 residues long. CDR1 and CDR2 from the germline V gene are SGHTA and FQGNSA. Deletions cut 2 bases from V and 7 bases from J, with 3 bases between. CDR3 loop: CASSLQNSPLHF. The CDR3 nucleotides read TGTGCCAGCAGCTTACAAAATTCACCCCTCCACTTT.

The V call is TRBV19, the J call TRBJ2-1; 15 nucleotides align to TRBD2. V lost 0 bases and J lost 9; bases outside the gene matches: 12. This CDR3 is 19 amino acids long. Germline lookup yields CDR1 LNHDA and CDR2 SQIVND (reference sequence). The CDR3 DNA reads as TGTGCCAGTAGTATAGATCCTCCGGGACTAGCGGGAGGCGGGAGTGAGCAGTTCTTC. This sequence encodes CASSIDPPGLAGGGSEQFF.